This T cell receptor beta chain was documented in a study of blood T cell repertoires in COVID-19. Study information: The samples span acute and convalescent COVID-19 from the United States, Italy and Spain. T cells, B-cell-depleted T cells, or PBMCs provided the cDNA or gDNA that served as material.

The authors' processing: Amplification of reference gene primers provided the estimated nucleated cell counts. This table comes from immunoSEQ multiplex PCR, and its TCRdb copy is limited to in-frame clones, with some not included. That table gives V, J and clone size, and the DNA gave D and trimming. The top ten clones hold just under 4% of a sample with some 170,000 clones, over 80% of them seen once. Germline CDR1 and CDR2: SGHRS and YFSETQ. The CDR3 has 16 residues. Trimming took 0 bases from V and 3 from J; bases not matched to a gene: 5. The source of this sequence is a woman aged 55-70 years who had recovered from COVID-19. This chain joins TRBV5-1 and TRBJ2-1; 8 nucleotides agree with TRBD1. The sequencing input was peripheral blood. CDR3: CASSLAGGTLYNEQFF. The CDR3 nucleotides are TGCGCCAGCAGCTTGGCAGGGGGCACACTCTACAATGAGCAGTTCTTC.